Each of the 28 T cell receptor beta chains below was sequenced from the same sample in a study of cytomegalovirus exposure and HLA in healthy donors. The study ran its PCR with 60 Vbeta and 13 Jbeta primers. Libraries were prepared by immunoSEQ multiplex PCR; TCRdb keeps only in-frame clonotypes and omits some of them. The table shows about 140,000 clones, with about 78% occurring only once. Sample: PBMCs. The receptors come from a man between 35 and 55 years old in good health and CMV-seropositive.

The gene calls are TRBV5-8 and TRBJ1-2, with TRBD1 identical over 11 bases. The CDR3 sequence is 15 residues long. V was clipped by 4 bases and J by 4 bases; unmatched bases: 6. Per germline, CDR1 SGHTS and CDR2 YDEGEE. The CDR3 DNA follows: TGTGCCAGCAGCCTAGGGACAGGGGGAAGCTATGGCTACACCTTC. Protein: CASSLGTGGSYGYTF.

The rearrangement links TRBV5-6 to TRBJ2-5; D is ambiguous. The J call may be incorrect, as the DNA end agrees better with TRBJ2-7. Germline V lookup: CDR1 SGHDT, CDR2 YYEEEE. The CDR3 loop spans 11 amino acids. CDR3 in DNA: TGTGCCAGCAGCTTTGCCTACGAGCAGTACTTC. It encodes CASSFAYEQYF.

CDR3: CASSQRDRGYGYTF. The CDR3 bases are TGTGCCAGCAGCCAACGGGACAGGGGTTACGGCTACACCTTC. This chain uses TRBV4-2 with TRBJ1-2; TRBD1 matches at 10 bases. The CDR3 contains 14 residues. With V trimmed by 2 bases and J by 8 bases, 5 bases remained unmatched. The germline V gene encodes CDR1 LGHNA and CDR2 YNFKEQ.

V usage is TRBV5-6 and J usage is TRBJ2-5; 8 bases align to TRBD1. CDR3 length: 16 amino acids. Germline CDR1 and CDR2: SGHDT and YYEEEE. J was trimmed by 5 bases and V by 5 bases; bases with no gene match: 14. CDR3 loop: CASSRTGTGLGETQYF. CDR3 in DNA: TGTGCCAGCAGTCGGACCGGGACAGGATTAGGCGAGACCCAGTACTTC.

The sample holds a few counts of this clone. The genes are TRBV19 and TRBJ2-4, with 7 nucleotides matching TRBD1. The CDR3 has 17 amino acids. Germline V gives CDR1 LNHDA, CDR2 SQIVND (reference sequence). The V segment lost 4 bases and the J segment 3 bases; nucleotides outside the gene matches: 12. The DNA of the CDR3 is TGTGCCAGTAGTAGACCGGGACAGTTTATGGGCAAAAACATTCAGTACTTC. Residues: CASSRPGQFMGKNIQYF.

This clone was detected a few times. V gene TRBV10-2 combines with J gene TRBJ2-7, with a possible D match to TRBD2 (6 bases). The CDR3 loop spans 14 amino acids. Germline V gene lookup returns CDR1 WSHSY and CDR2 SAAADI. V lost 0 bases and J lost 4, with 10 bases in between. The CDR3 reads CASSESRGAYEQYF. The CDR3 DNA follows: TGCGCCAGCAGTGAGTCGCGGGGAGCTTACGAGCAGTACTTC.

V is TRBV7-2 and J is TRBJ1-4; 7 bases are shared with TRBD1. From germline, CDR1 is SGHTA and CDR2 FQGNSA. The CDR3 covers 17 residues. Germline trimming cut 4 bases from V and 5 bases from J; bases unmatched to any gene: 13. In DNA form, the CDR3 reads TGTGCCAGCAGCTCACAGGGGATATTTTCTCGGAATGAAAAACTGTTTTTT. This encodes CASSSQGIFSRNEKLFF. Full variable domain (missing parts from reference TRBV7-2 and TRBJ1-4): GAGVSQSPSNKVTEKGKDVELRCDPISGHTALYWYRQSLGQGLEFLIYFQGNSAPDKSGLPSDRFSAERTGGSVSTLTIQRTQQEDSAVYLCASSSQGIFSRNEKLFFGSGTQLSVL.

CDR3 DNA sequence: TGCAGCGTTGATCTCCGGGTATCCTACAATGAGCAGTTCTTC. Its translation: CSVDLRVSYNEQFF. The V call is TRBV29-1, the J call TRBJ2-1; D gene unclear. Germline V lookup: CDR1 SQVTM, CDR2 ANQGSEA. Trimming left V 3 bases short and J 1 base short, with 10 bases between. The CDR3 consists of 14 residues.

This clone has more than one count but fewer than ten. The chain couples TRBV5-6 to TRBJ1-4; D is undetermined. V lost 0 bases and J lost 9, with 15 bases in between. Germline CDR1 and CDR2: SGHDT and YYEEEE. This CDR3 has 15 residues. As DNA, the CDR3 is TGTGCCAGCAGCTTGGCCGGCCCCGGGTCCAAAAAACTGTTTTTT. Translated, it gives CASSLAGPGSKKLFF.

The chain uses TRBV27 and TRBJ2-7, with 11 positions matching TRBD2. The germline V gene encodes CDR1 MNHEY and CDR2 SMNVEV (reference sequence). There are 15 residues in the CDR3. V trimming: 4 bases; J trimming: 3 bases; junction bases outside the gene matches: 5. The CDR3 protein is CASSSLAGGIYEQYF. Here the CDR3 DNA reads TGTGCCAGCAGTTCCCTAGCGGGAGGAATCTACGAGCAGTACTTC.

This clone was counted only a few times. The chain employs TRBV9 and TRBJ2-5; TRBD2 matches 10 bases. V lost 4 bases and J lost 0; bases outside the gene matches: 9. The CDR3 spans 17 residues. CDR1 and CDR2 (germline): SGDLS, YYNGEE. The CDR3 loop is CASSPRGLAGDQETQYF. The CDR3 coding sequence is TGTGCCAGCAGCCCAAGGGGGCTAGCGGGAGACCAAGAGACCCAGTACTTC.

V and J are TRBV7-2 and TRBJ1-1, with D unclear. The CDR3 extends over 14 amino acids. CDR1 and CDR2 from the germline V gene are SGHTA and FQGNSA. Trimming stripped 5 bases from V and 5 bases from J, with 15 bases between. CDR3 nucleotide sequence: TGTGCCAGCAGCCCAGCGCTCCGGCTGACTGAAGCTTTCTTT. Translation gives CASSPALRLTEAFF.

This chain links TRBV5-1 with TRBJ2-7, with 9 bases matching TRBD1. This CDR3 has 18 residues. Germline V gene lookup returns CDR1 SGHRS and CDR2 YFSETQ. Trimming took 0 bases from V and 3 from J; bases not matched to a gene: 13. CDR3 amino acids: CASSLAGQGLGRGYEQYF. The CDR3, as DNA: TGCGCCAGCAGCTTGGCGGGACAGGGCCTGGGAAGGGGCTACGAGCAGTACTTC.

The V call is TRBV5-1, the J call TRBJ2-5; 11 nucleotides match TRBD2. Germline-derived CDR1 and CDR2 are SGHRS and YFSETQ. J lost 4 bases, V lost 3 bases, and 8 bases had no gene match. CDR3 length equals 16 residues. CDR3 residues: CASSSGLAVPGETQYF. The CDR3 DNA reads TGCGCCAGCAGCTCGGGACTAGCGGTTCCAGGAGAGACCCAGTACTTC. The full variable domain, with the rest looked up from reference TRBV5-1 and TRBJ2-5, is KAGVTQTPRYLIKTRGQQVTLSCSPISGHRSVSWYQQTPGQGLQFLFEYFSETQRNKGNFPGRFSGRQFSNSRSEMNVSTLELGDSALYLCASSSGLAVPGETQYFGPGTRLLVL.

This chain joins TRBV2 and TRBJ1-5, with 7 bases lining up with TRBD1. With 5 bases clipped from V and 4 bases from J, the junction kept 11 bases outside the gene matches. The germline gives CDR1 SNHLY, CDR2 FYNNEI. The length of the CDR3 is 16 residues. CDR3: CASSKGAGGNNQPQHF. In DNA, the CDR3 is TGTGCCAGCAGTAAGGGGGCAGGGGGAAATAATCAGCCCCAGCATTTT.

The genes are TRBV19 and TRBJ1-5, with 8 bases matching TRBD1. Germline CDR1 and CDR2: LNHDA and SQIVND (reference sequence). The CDR3 has 14 residues. The ends lost 7 bases at V and 5 bases at J; junction bases unmatched: 7. CDR3 sequence reads: CASTTGQVYQPQHF. The CDR3 DNA is TGTGCCAGTACAACGGGACAGGTGTATCAGCCCCAGCATTTT.

This sequence joins TRBV18 and TRBJ1-1, with 7 bases aligning to TRBD1. The CDR3 is made up of 15 amino acids. The germline gives CDR1 KGHSH, CDR2 LQKENI. With 2 bases clipped from V and 5 bases from J, the junction kept 8 bases outside the gene matches. CDR3 DNA sequence: TGTGCCAGCTCACCAAGGAAGGGGGCGCCTACTGAAGCTTTCTTT. Amino acids: CASSPRKGAPTEAFF.

This clone showed up just a few times. The genes are TRBV6-6 and TRBJ1-5; maybe TRBD1 (6 bases). Trimming pared 2 bases from V and 0 bases from J, leaving 8 bases between. The germline CDR1 and CDR2 sequences are MNHNY and SVGAGI (reference sequence). The CDR3 runs to 15 residues. The CDR3 here is CASSYTGLSNQPQHF. The CDR3 DNA sequence: TGTGCCAGCAGTTACACAGGGCTTAGCAATCAGCCCCAGCATTTT.

The chain combines TRBV19 with TRBJ1-1, with D hard to call. Germline lookup yields CDR1 LNHDA and CDR2 SQIVND (reference sequence). The length of the CDR3 is 13 residues. V was cut by 3 bases and J by 10 bases, with 15 bases left in between. CDR3 bases: TGTGCCAGTAGTATCCGAGGGCCCGGCGGAGCTTTCTTT. Residues: CASSIRGPGGAFF.

The J gene is TRBJ2-7, the V gene TRBV27, with D possibly TRBD1 on 6 matching bases. Germline values: CDR1 MNHEY, CDR2 SMNVEV (reference sequence). The CDR3 runs 14 residues. Trimming stripped 5 bases from V and 0 bases from J, with 11 bases between. The CDR3 loop is CASSPGQFSYEQYF. The CDR3 DNA reads TGTGCCAGCAGTCCCGGACAGTTCTCCTACGAGCAGTACTTC.

Note on this clone: Distinct nucleotide sequences in the sample also encode this CDR3. V usage is TRBV30 and J usage is TRBJ1-5, with D possibly matching TRBD1 (6 bases). Trimming cost V 2 bases and J 7 bases, with 15 bases left between them. Germline lookup yields CDR1 GTSNPN and CDR2 SVGIG (reference sequence). This CDR3 is built from 14 residues. The CDR3, as DNA: TGTGCCTGGAGTACTACAGGGCTACGGCAGCCCCAGCATTTT. Amino acids: CAWSTTGLRQPQHF.

The chain employs TRBV29-1 and TRBJ2-7; 7 bases map to TRBD1. The CDR3 loop spans 14 amino acids. Germline loops: CDR1 SQVTM, CDR2 ANQGSEA. J gave up 0 bases and V 6 bases, and 8 bases lay outside the gene matches. The CDR3 nucleotides read TGCAGCGTCCACAGGGGCGAAGGCTCCTACGAGCAGTACTTC. Translation gives CSVHRGEGSYEQYF.

CDR3 sequence reads: CASSRPRGLRAQPQHF. The CDR3 DNA reads TGTGCCAGCAGCCGCCCCCGGGGATTGCGTGCTCAGCCCCAGCATTTT. The genes are TRBV16 and TRBJ1-5; the D is unclear. This CDR3 spans 16 amino acids. The germline V and J ends were trimmed by 4 bases and 6 bases, with 19 bases remaining between them. Germline CDR1 reads KGHSY; CDR2 reads FQNENV.

The chain links TRBV5-4 to TRBJ1-2; perhaps TRBD1 as D (6 bases). This CDR3 comprises 16 residues. V was trimmed by 2 bases and J by 4 bases, leaving 18 bases between them. Germline V CDR1 and CDR2: SGHNT, YYREEE (reference sequence). This CDR3 is CASSFGGGRGGYGYTF. The CDR3 DNA is TGTGCCAGCAGCTTTGGAGGTGGCAGGGGTGGCTATGGCTACACCTTC.

The genes are TRBV2 and TRBJ2-1, with D possibly TRBD2 on 5 matching bases. The CDR3 runs to 15 residues. Germline V lookup: CDR1 SNHLY, CDR2 FYNNEI. Deletions cut 7 bases from V and 0 bases from J, with 13 bases between. The CDR3 reads CASTLAMSSYNEQFF. CDR3 bases: TGTGCCAGCACCCTAGCTATGAGCTCCTACAATGAGCAGTTCTTC.

J is TRBJ2-2 and V is TRBV4-2, with D possibly TRBD1 on 6 matching bases. The length of the CDR3 is 16 residues. Trimming left V 0 bases short and J 0 bases short, with 8 bases between. Germline V gene sequence: CDR1 LGHNA, CDR2 YNFKEQ. The CDR3 sequence is CASSQEGGANTGELFF. The CDR3 bases are TGTGCCAGCAGCCAAGAAGGGGGTGCGAACACCGGGGAGCTGTTTTTT.

The CDR3, as DNA: TGTGCCAGTAGTATGGGCAGGGGGTGGGATACGCAGTATTTT. It encodes CASSMGRGWDTQYF. The chain recombines TRBV19 with TRBJ2-3, with 7 bases aligning to TRBD1. The V segment lost 3 bases and the J segment 6 bases; nucleotides outside the gene matches: 6. The V gene's germline CDR1 is LNHDA and CDR2 SQIVND (reference sequence). This CDR3 region has 14 residues.

This sequence joins TRBV9 and TRBJ1-2; 9 bases match TRBD1. V was clipped by 3 bases and J by 3 bases; unmatched bases: 6. Germline CDR1 and CDR2: SGDLS and YYNGEE. CDR3 size: 15 residues. CDR3 residues: CASSGGQGLDYGYTF. The CDR3 DNA reads TGTGCCAGCAGCGGGGGACAGGGCTTAGACTATGGCTACACCTTC.